This T cell receptor (beta chain) was sequenced during a study of T cell responses to AZD1222 COVID-19 vaccine. Study results and caveats: Donors in the cohort were predominantly white British and more often female, and clonal diversity was possibly underestimated.

Worth noting for this clone: The target antigen is unknown.

Sequencing was performed with immunoSEQ multiplex PCR; in TCRdb, only in-frame clones are kept and a portion is missing. The sample has roughly 130,000 clones; about 88% are singletons. The receptor was isolated from an adult in good health. This sample comprised peripheral blood, obtained on day 0 of MenACWY control vaccination.

In nucleotides, the CDR3 is TGTGCCATCGGATTTGTATTACGTGACGGGGGATCTACTGAAGCTTTCTTT. This translates into CAIGFVLRDGGSTEAFF. The J gene is TRBJ1-1, the V gene TRBV10-3; weak D call: TRBD1 (5 bases). Trimming removed 8 bases from V and 5 bases from J, with 27 bases in between. Germline V gene data show CDR1 as ENHRY and CDR2 as SYGVKD. The CDR3 extends over 17 amino acids.